Described below is a single TCR beta chain sequence and its context. The sample originates from a study of blood T cell repertoires in COVID-19. Whole-study context: Donors in the United States, Italy and Spain gave samples during acute or convalescent COVID-19.

Some clones are missing from TCRdb's copy, which holds only in-frame ones; the method was immunoSEQ multiplex PCR. The repertoire has 100,000 to 150,000 clones, around 89% of them found once; the top ten carry less than 5.5%. Trimming left V 0 bases short and J 1 base short, with 10 bases between. This CDR3 spans 15 amino acids. The V gene's germline CDR1 is SGDLS and CDR2 YYNGEE. Specimen: peripheral blood. This TCR came from a man in his sixties with COVID-19, enrolled during active disease. This chain connects TRBV9 to TRBJ1-1; D is perhaps TRBD1 (6 bases). CDR3 coding DNA: TGTGCCAGCAGCGTAGGACAGGCGAGGAACACTGAAGCTTTCTTT. This sequence encodes CASSVGQARNTEAFF.